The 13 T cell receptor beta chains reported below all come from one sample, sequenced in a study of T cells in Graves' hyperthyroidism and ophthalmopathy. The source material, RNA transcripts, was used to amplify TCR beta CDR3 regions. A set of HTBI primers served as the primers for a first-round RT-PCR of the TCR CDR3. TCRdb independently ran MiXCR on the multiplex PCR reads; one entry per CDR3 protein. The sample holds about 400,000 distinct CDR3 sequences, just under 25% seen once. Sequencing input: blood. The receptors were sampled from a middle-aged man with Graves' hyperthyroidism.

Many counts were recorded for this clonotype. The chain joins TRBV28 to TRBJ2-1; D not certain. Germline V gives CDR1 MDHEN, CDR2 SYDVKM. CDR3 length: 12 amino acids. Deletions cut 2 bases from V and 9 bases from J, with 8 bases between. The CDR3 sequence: CASSLMWVEQFF. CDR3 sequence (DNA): TGTGCCAGCAGTTTAATGTGGGTTGAGCAGTTCTTC.

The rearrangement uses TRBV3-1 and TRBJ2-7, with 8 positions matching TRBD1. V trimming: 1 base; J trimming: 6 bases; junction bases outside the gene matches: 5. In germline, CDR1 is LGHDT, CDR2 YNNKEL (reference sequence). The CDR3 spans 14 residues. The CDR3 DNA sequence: TGTGCCAGCAGCCAAGTGGCAGGGGGCGGCGAGCAGTACTTC. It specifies CASSQVAGGGEQYF.

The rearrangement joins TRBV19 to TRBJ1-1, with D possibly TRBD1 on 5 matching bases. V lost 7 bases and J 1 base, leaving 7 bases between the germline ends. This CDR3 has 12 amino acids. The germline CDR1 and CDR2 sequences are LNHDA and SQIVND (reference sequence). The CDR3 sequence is CASKGQNTEAFF. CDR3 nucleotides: TGTGCCAGTAAGGGGCAGAACACTGAAGCTTTCTTT.

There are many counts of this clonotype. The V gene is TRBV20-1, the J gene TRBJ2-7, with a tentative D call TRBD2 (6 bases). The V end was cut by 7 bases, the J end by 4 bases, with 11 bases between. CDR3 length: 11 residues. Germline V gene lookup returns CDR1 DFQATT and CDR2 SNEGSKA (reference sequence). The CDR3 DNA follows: TGCAGTGGATGGCGGGATTACGAGCAGTACTTC. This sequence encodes CSGWRDYEQYF.

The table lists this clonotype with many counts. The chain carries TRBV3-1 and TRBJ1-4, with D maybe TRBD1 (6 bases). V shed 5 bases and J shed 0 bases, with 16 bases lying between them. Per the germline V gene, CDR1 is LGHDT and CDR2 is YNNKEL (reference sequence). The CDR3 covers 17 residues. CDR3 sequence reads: CASSATGQFTTNEKLFF. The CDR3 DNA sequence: TGTGCCAGCAGCGCAACCGGACAGTTCACAACTAATGAAAAACTGTTTTTT.

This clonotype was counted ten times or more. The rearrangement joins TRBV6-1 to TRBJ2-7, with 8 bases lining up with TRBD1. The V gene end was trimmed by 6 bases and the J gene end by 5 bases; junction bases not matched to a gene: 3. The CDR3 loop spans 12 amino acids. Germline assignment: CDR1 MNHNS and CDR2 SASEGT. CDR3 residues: CASRDRAHEQYF. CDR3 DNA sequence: TGTGCCAGCAGGGACAGGGCCCACGAGCAGTACTTC.

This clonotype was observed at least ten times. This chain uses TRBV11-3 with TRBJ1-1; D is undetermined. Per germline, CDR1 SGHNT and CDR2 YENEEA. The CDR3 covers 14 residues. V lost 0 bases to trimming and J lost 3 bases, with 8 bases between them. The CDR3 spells CASSLEAAYTEAFF. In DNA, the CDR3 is TGTGCCAGCAGCTTAGAAGCAGCGTACACTGAAGCTTTCTTT.

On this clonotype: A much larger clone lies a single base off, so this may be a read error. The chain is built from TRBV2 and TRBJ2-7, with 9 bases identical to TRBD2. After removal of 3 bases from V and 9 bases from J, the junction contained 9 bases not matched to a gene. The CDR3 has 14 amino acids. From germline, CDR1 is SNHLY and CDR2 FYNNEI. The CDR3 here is CASSDFSGRDMQYF. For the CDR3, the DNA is TGTGCCAGCAGTGATTTTAGCGGGAGAGACATGCAGTACTTC.

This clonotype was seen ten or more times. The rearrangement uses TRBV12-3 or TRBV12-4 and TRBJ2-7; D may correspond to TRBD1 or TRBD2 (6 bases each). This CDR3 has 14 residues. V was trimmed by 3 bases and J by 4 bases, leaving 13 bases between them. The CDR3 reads CASSFGPGAYEQYF. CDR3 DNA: TGTGCCAGCAGTTTTGGTCCGGGGGCTTACGAGCAGTACTTC.

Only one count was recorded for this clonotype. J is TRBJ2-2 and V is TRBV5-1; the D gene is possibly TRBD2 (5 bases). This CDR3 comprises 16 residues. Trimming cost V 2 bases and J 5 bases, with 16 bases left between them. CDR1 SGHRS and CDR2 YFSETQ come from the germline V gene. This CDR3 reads CASSLNPAEGTGELFF. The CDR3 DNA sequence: TGCGCCAGCAGCTTAAATCCAGCCGAGGGTACCGGGGAGCTGTTTTTT.

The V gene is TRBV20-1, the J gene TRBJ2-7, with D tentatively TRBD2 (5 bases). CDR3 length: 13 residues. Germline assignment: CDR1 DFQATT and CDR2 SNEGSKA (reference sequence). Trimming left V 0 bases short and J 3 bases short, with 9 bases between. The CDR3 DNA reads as TGCAGTGCTAGAGACGAGGACTTCTACGAGCAGTACTTC. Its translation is CSARDEDFYEQYF.

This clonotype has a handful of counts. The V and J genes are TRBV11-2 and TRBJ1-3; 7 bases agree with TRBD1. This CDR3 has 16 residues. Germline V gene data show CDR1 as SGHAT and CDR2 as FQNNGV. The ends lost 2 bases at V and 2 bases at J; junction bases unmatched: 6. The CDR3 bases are TGTGCCAGCAGCTTATTCGTGGGACAGACTGGAAACACCATATATTTT. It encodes CASSLFVGQTGNTIYF. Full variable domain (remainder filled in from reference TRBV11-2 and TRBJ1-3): EAGVAQSPRYKIIEKRQSVAFWCNPISGHATLYWYQQILGQGPKLLIQFQNNGVVDDSQLPKDRFSAERLKGVDSTLKIQPAKLEDSAVYLCASSLFVGQTGNTIYFGEGSWLTVV.

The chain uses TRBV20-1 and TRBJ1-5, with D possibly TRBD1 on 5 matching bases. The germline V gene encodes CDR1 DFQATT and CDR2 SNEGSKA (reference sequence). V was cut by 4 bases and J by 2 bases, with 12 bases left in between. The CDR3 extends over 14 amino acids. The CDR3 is CSANMGTGNQPQHF. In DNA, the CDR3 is TGCAGTGCTAATATGGGGACGGGCAATCAGCCCCAGCATTTT.